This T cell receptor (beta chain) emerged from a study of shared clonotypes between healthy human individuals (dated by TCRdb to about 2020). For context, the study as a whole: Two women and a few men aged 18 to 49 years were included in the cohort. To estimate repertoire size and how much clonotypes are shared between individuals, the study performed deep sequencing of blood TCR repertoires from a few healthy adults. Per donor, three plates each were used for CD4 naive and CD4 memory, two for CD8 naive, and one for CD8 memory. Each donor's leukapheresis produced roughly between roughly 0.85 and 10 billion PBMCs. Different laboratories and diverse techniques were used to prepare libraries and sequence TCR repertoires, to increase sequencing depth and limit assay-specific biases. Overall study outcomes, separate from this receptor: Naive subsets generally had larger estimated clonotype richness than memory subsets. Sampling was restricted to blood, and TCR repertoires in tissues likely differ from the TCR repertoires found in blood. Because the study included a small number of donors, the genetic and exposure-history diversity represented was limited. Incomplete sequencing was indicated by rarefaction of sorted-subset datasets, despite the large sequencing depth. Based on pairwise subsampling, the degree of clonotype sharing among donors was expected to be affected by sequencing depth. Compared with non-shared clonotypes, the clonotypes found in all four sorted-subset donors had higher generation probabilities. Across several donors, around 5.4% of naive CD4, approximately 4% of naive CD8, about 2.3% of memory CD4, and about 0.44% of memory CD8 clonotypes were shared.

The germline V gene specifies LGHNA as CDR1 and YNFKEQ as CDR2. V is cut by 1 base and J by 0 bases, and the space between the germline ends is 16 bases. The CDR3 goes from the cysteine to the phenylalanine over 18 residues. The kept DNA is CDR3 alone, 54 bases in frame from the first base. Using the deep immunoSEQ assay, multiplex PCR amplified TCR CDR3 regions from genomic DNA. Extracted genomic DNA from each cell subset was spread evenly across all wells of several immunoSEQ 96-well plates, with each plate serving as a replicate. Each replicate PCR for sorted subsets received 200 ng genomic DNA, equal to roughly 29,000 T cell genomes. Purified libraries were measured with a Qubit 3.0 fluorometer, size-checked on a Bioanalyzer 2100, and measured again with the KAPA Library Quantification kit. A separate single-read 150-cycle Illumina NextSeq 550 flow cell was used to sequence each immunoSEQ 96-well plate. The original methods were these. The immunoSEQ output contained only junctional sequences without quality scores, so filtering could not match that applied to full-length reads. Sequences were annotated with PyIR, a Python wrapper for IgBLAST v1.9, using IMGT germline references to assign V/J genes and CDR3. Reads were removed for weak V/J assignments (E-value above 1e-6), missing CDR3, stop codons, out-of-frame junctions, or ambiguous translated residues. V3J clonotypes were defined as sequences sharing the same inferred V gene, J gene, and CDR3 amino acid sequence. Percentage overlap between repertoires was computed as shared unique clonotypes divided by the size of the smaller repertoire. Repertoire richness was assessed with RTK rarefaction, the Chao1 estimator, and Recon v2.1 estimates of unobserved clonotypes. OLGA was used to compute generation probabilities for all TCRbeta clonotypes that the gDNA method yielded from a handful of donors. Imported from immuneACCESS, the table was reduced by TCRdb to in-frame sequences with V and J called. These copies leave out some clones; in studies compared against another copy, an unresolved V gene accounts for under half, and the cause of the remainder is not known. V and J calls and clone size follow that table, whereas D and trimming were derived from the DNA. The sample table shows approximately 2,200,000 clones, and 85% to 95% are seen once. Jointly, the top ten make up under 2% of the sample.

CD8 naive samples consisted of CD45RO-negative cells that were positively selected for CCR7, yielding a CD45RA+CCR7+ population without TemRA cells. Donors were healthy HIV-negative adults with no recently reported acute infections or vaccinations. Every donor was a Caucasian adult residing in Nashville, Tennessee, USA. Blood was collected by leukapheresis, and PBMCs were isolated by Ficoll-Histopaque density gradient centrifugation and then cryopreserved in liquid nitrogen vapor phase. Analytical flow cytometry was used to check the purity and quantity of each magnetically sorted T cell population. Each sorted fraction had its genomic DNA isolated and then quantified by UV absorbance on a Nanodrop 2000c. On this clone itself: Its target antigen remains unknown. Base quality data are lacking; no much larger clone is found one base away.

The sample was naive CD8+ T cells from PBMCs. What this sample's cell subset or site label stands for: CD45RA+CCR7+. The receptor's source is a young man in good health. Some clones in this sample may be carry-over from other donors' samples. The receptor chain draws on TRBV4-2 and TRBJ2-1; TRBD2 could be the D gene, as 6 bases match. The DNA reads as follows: TGTGCCAGCAGCCAAGCCCGATTTAGCGGTAGCTCCTACAATGAGCAGTTCTTC. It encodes CASSQARFSGSSYNEQFF.